Given below is one T cell receptor beta chain in context. This entry belongs to a study of blood T cell repertoires in COVID-19. Study background: The United States, Italy and Spain supplied acute and convalescent COVID-19 samples. PBMCs, B-cell-depleted T cells, or T cells were the source of the cDNA or gDNA that made up the material.

With V trimmed by 6 bases and J by 4 bases, 8 bases remained unmatched. The CDR3 spans 16 residues. Germline CDR1 SNHLY, CDR2 FYNNEI. Repertoires were generated with immunoSEQ multiplex PCR, while TCRdb's copy carries only in-frame clones and drops some. The sample holds around 130,000 clones, roughly nine tenths seen once. Source material: peripheral blood. The clonotype was recovered from a man in his 70s with active or convalescent COVID-19. V is TRBV2 and J is TRBJ2-5; the match to TRBD2 covers 13 bases. The CDR3 DNA reads TGTGCCAGCAGCGGGGGGACTAGCGGGATCATAGAGACCCAGTACTTC. It is translated as CASSGGTSGIIETQYF.